This entry is about one TCR beta chain. Its antigen remains unidentified. This sample is drawn from a study of identical twins. Germline loops: CDR1 WNHNN, CDR2 SYGVQD (reference sequence). The ends were cut back, 3 bases at V and 2 bases at J, with 6 bases in the middle. The CDR3 runs to 13 residues. TCRdb used MiXCR to reprocess the 5' RACE reads, holding one entry per CDR3 protein. Altogether a few hundred thousand distinct CDR3 sequences are present, around an eighth being singletons, with the ten largest covering around 0.98%. Study-level findings and limits: Fewer insertions marked abundant cord blood beta clonotypes; young adult naive trended weakly, memory not at all. Modelling underestimated the level of out-of-frame TCR alpha sharing observed in monozygotic twins. The presence of invariant MAIT and iNKT cells could partly confound analyses of zero-insertion sequences.

These same records also appear under a second study, on yellow fever vaccine responses in identical twins.

The chain has TRBV10-1 and TRBJ2-3; D gene uncertain. This receptor was taken from a woman younger than 30 in good health. The sample was CD4+ T cells sorted from blood. The CDR3 loop is CASSDSVTDTQYF. The CDR3 coding sequence is TGCGCCAGCAGTGATTCGGTCACAGATACGCAGTATTTT.